This TCR beta chain was documented in a study of cytomegalovirus exposure and HLA in healthy donors. The CDR3 runs to 13 residues. Germline V gene data show CDR1 as MNHEY and CDR2 as SVGAGI. The V end lost 6 bases, the J end lost 2 bases, and 11 bases lay between the germline ends. Clones were read by immunoSEQ multiplex PCR, and TCRdb kept only the in-frame ones, dropping some. The table has 150,000 to 200,000 clones, roughly 91% seen once. The sequenced material came from PBMCs. This clonotype was sampled from a man aged 18 to 29 in good health and CMV-seropositive. The chain carries TRBV6-5 and TRBJ2-7; tentatively, D is TRBD1 (6 bases). The CDR3 DNA follows: TGTGCCAGCAGGAGGGACATTGCCTACGAGCAGTACTTC. Its translation: CASRRDIAYEQYF.